This T cell receptor (beta chain) was recorded in a study of blood T cell repertoires in COVID-19. Study-level information: From T cells, B-cell-depleted T cells, or PBMCs came the material, which was cDNA or gDNA.

Per the study methods: Reference gene primer amplification in the assay estimated nucleated cell counts. Data came from immunoSEQ multiplex PCR; TCRdb stores just in-frame clones and leaves some out. V and J calls and clone size are given by that table; D and trimming were obtained from the DNA. The data contain approximately 300,000 clones, around 88% of them seen just once; the ten biggest clones take up 1.6%. This CDR3 contains 16 residues. The ends lost 0 bases at V and 9 bases at J; junction bases unmatched: 8. CDR1 is SEHNR, CDR2 FQNEAQ, per germline (reference sequence). This TCR was sampled from a woman in her fifties or sixties with acute or convalescent COVID-19. The chain couples TRBV7-9 to TRBJ2-2; 9 nucleotides match TRBD2. The sequencing input was peripheral blood. CDR3 bases: TGTGCCAGCAGCTTAGCAGCGGGAGGCGTCGGTAGGGAGCTGTTTTTT. Translating it yields CASSLAAGGVGRELFF. Based on the CDR3 plus reference TRBV7-9 and TRBJ2-2, the full variable domain is DTGVSQNPRHKITKRGQNVTFRCDPISEHNRLYWYRQTLGQGPEFLTYFQNEAQLEKSRLLSDRFSAERPKGSFSTLEIQRTEQGDSAMYLCASSLAAGGVGRELFFGEGSRLTVL.